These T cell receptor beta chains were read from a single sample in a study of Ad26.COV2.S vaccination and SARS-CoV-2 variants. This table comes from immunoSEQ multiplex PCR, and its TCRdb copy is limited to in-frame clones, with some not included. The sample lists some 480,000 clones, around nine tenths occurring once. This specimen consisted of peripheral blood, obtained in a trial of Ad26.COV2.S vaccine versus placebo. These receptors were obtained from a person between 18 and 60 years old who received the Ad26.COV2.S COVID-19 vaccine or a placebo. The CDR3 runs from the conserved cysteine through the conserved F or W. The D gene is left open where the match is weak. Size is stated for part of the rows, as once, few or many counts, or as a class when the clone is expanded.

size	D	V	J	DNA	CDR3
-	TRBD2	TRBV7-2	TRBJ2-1	TGTGCCAGCAGCCGGGGGGTGACTATCAATGAGCAGTTCTTC	CASSRGVTINEQFF
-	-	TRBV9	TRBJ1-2	TGTGCCAGCAGCGTAGCCGGGTATGGCTACACCTTC	CASSVAGYGYTF
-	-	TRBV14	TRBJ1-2	TGTGCCAGCAGCCAAGAAGTGGGACGGACCCTCTATGGCTACACCTTC	CASSQEVGRTLYGYTF
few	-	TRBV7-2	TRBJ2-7	TGTGCCAGCAGCTTAGTCTACGAGCAGTACTTC	CASSLVYEQYF
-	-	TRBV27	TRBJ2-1	TGTGCCAGCGGACCAGGGCCCTACAATGAGCAGTTCTTC	CASGPGPYNEQFF
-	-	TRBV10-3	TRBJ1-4	TGTGCCATCAGTGAGAACGAGTGGGGTGCAACTAATGAAAAACTGTTTTTT	CAISENEWGATNEKLFF
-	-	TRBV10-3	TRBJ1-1	TGTGCCATCAGTGAAAGACGGGCCGGGGCTTTCTTT	CAISERRAGAFF
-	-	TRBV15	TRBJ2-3	TGTGCCACCAGCAGAGATCCAGGCCTTAGCACAGATACGCAGTATTTT	CATSRDPGLSTDTQYF
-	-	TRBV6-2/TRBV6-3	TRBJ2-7	TGTGCCAGCAGTTCTGAACCGATGTGGACGGGACGGTCCTACGAGCAGTACTTC	CASSSEPMWTGRSYEQYF
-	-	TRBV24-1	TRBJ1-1	TGTGCCACCAGTGATCCGGGACAACCAAACACTGAAGCTTTCTTT	CATSDPGQPNTEAFF
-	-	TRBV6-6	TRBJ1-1	TGTGCCAGCAGGTTCGGGTTAGGGGACACTGAAGCTTTCTTT	CASRFGLGDTEAFF
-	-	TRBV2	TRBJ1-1	TGTGCCAGCACAACCTCCTCGCGGAACACTGAAGCTTTCTTT	CASTTSSRNTEAFF
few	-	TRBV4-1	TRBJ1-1	TGCGCCAGCAGCGACAGCAGCGGCTACACTGAAGCTTTCTTT	CASSDSSGYTEAFF
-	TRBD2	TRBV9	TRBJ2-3	TGTGCCAGCAGCGTAGAGGGAGGGCGCACAGATACGCAGTATTTT	CASSVEGGRTDTQYF
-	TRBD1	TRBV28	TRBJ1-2	TGTGCCAGCAGGACCTCAGGGGGCCTCTATGGCTACACCTTC	CASRTSGGLYGYTF
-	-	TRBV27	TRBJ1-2	TGTGCCAGCAGCCCGACAGGTACCTATGGCTACACCTTC	CASSPTGTYGYTF
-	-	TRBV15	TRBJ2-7	TGTGCCACCAGCAGAGAACCCCCAGGGGCTTCAGGACTCACCTACGAGCAGTACTTC	CATSREPPGASGLTYEQYF
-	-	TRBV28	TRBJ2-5	TGTGCCAGCAGTTCTCTAGAGCGGTTGGGGGAGACCCAGTACTTC	CASSSLERLGETQYF
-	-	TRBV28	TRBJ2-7	TGTGCCAGCAGTTGGCCCGTTAAATCCTACGAGCAGTACTTC	CASSWPVKSYEQYF
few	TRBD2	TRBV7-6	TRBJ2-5	TGTGCCAGCAGCTTAGCGCGAGCGGGAGGGATGGGGACCCAGTACTTC	CASSLARAGGMGTQYF
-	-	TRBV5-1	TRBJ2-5	TGCGCCAGCAGCTTGGCCGTCCTGGAGACCCAGTACTTC	CASSLAVLETQYF
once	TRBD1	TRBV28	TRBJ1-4	TGTGCCAGCAGACCCACAGGGGGGTGGAGTGAAAAACTGTTTTTT	CASRPTGGWSEKLFF
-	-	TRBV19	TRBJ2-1	TGTGCCAGTAGCCCGACATTGGTGAGCTACAATGAGCAGTTCTTC	CASSPTLVSYNEQFF
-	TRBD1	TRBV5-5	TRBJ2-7	TGTGCCAGACGCTGGGACAGGGGTTCCTACGAGCAGTACTTC	CARRWDRGSYEQYF
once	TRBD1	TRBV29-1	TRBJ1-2	TGCAGCGCTTTACTTGGGACAGTCAGTTCTGGCTACACCTTC	CSALLGTVSSGYTF
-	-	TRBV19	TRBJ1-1	TGTGCCAGTAGGGTCCCACAGATGAACACTGAAGCTTTCTTT	CASRVPQMNTEAFF
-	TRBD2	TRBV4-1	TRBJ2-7	TGCGCCAGCAGCCAAGAATGGACTAGCAAGTTTGACGAGCAGTACTTC	CASSQEWTSKFDEQYF
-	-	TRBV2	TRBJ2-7	TGTGCCAGCAGTGAAGAGGGCCCCCGGAACGAGCAGTACTTC	CASSEEGPRNEQYF
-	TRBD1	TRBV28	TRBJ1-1	TGTGCCAGCAGTCCGACGGGACAGACAAACACTGAAGCTTTCTTT	CASSPTGQTNTEAFF
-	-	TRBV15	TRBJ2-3	TGTGCCACCAGCAGAGGTCGGTTTGAGCGGATTAGCACAGATACGCAGTATTTT	CATSRGRFERISTDTQYF
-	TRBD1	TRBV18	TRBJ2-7	TGTGCCAGCTCCGGACAGGGAAACTACGAGCAGTACTTC	CASSGQGNYEQYF
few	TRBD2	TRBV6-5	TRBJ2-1	TGTGCCAGCGTGGGACTAGCCGACGAGCAGTTCTTC	CASVGLADEQFF
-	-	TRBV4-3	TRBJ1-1	TGCGCCAGCAGCCAAGATCTCGTAGGGTTGAACACTGAAGCTTTCTTT	CASSQDLVGLNTEAFF
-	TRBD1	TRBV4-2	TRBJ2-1	TGTGCCAGCAGCCAAGATTCTCGACAGGGGGTGGCGAATGAGCAGTTCTTC	CASSQDSRQGVANEQFF
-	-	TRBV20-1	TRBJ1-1	TGCAGTGCTATTTTTTACGCTGAAGCTTTCTTT	CSAIFYAEAFF
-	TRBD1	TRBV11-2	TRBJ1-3	TGTGCCAGCAGCTTTAGATCCGGGACAGGGGGAAACACCATATATTTT	CASSFRSGTGGNTIYF
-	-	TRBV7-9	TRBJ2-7	TGTGCCAGCAGTTCACCACGGACACTACCCTACGAGCAGTACTTC	CASSSPRTLPYEQYF
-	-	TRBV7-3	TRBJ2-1	TGTGCCAGCAGCTTAGCAGCCGGAAATGAGCAGTTCTTC	CASSLAAGNEQFF
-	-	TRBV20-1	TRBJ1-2	TGCAGTGCTAGCCCCGACAGTCCCACCTTC	CSASPDSPTF
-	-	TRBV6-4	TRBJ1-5	TGTGCCAGCAGTGACTATAACGGCCAGCCCCAGCATTTT	CASSDYNGQPQHF
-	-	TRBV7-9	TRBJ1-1	TGTGCCAGCAGTCCTCCGGGACTAGCGGGAGGAAACACTGAAGCTTTCTTT	CASSPPGLAGGNTEAFF
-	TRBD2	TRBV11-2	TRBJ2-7	TGTGCCAGCAGCCTCGCCGGGACTAGCTCCTACGAGCAGTACTTC	CASSLAGTSSYEQYF
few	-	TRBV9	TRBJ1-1	TGTGCCAGCAGCGTAGATATGTTGAACACTGAAGCTTTCTTT	CASSVDMLNTEAFF
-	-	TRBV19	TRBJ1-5	TGTGCCAGTAGTTATTCAAGCAATAGCAATCAGCCCCAGCATTTT	CASSYSSNSNQPQHF
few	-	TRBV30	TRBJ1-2	TGTGCCTGGAGTGAAGGGATCAACTATGGCTACACCTTC	CAWSEGINYGYTF